These 29 T cell receptor beta chains share one sample of origin, sequenced in a study of T cell clones after liver transplantation. Here immunoSEQ multiplex PCR was the method, and the copy in TCRdb shows in-frame clones only, minus some. Counted here are roughly 19,000 clones, more than 65% occurring once; the ten biggest clones make up 30% to 45%. The sequencing used CD8+ T cells from blood, collected 52 to 60 months after liver transplant. These receptors were obtained from a human patient who received a liver transplant. T cells may partly derive from the graft donor.

This chain links TRBV7-6 with TRBJ1-5; weak D call: TRBD1 (6 bases). The CDR3 totals 13 residues. V was trimmed by 5 bases and J by 7 bases, leaving 12 bases between them. The V gene's germline CDR1 is SGHVS and CDR2 FNYEAQ. This CDR3 is CASSAGQFQPQHF. Written as DNA, the CDR3 is TGTGCCAGCAGCGCTGGACAGTTCCAGCCCCAGCATTTT. The full variable domain, with the rest looked up from reference TRBV7-6 and TRBJ1-5, is GAGVSQSPRYKVTKRGQDVALRCDPISGHVSLYWYRQALGQGPEFLTYFNYEAQQDKSGLPNDRFSAERPEGSISTLTIQRTEQRDSAMYRCASSAGQFQPQHFGDGTRLSIL.

This clone turned up a few times. J is TRBJ2-7 and V is TRBV19; D might be TRBD1 (5 bases). This CDR3 spans 13 amino acids. Trimming shortened V by 3 bases and J by 3 bases, and 9 bases separated the two germline ends. The germline gives CDR1 LNHDA, CDR2 SQIVND (reference sequence). CDR3 DNA sequence: TGTGCCAGTAGTATCCTGGACAACTACGAGCAGTACTTC. Translating it yields CASSILDNYEQYF.

In DNA form, the CDR3 reads TGTGCCAGCAGTCCCGGTGGTTCTGAGCAGTTCTTC. Protein sequence: CASSPGGSEQFF. The chain is built from TRBV28 and TRBJ2-1; D remains unclear. Germline CDR1 MDHEN, CDR2 SYDVKM. The length of the CDR3 is 12 residues. Trimming left V 5 bases short and J 9 bases short, with 11 bases between.

This clone was observed once. J is TRBJ1-1 and V is TRBV27; no definite D call. The germline V gene encodes CDR1 MNHEY and CDR2 SMNVEV (reference sequence). Deletions cut 0 bases from V and 8 bases from J, with 10 bases between. The CDR3 is made up of 13 amino acids. The CDR3 region is CASSLSHSEEAFF. The CDR3 region has the DNA TGTGCCAGCAGTTTATCGCACAGTGAAGAAGCTTTCTTT.

The chain carries TRBV28 and TRBJ2-7; 7 positions agree with TRBD2. The CDR3 has 14 residues. The germline gives CDR1 MDHEN, CDR2 SYDVKM. Trimming cost V 5 bases and J 4 bases; bases outside gene matches: 8. CDR3 residues: CASSPSGREYEQYF. CDR3 DNA: TGTGCCAGCAGTCCGTCCGGGCGGGAGTACGAGCAGTACTTC.

V gene TRBV7-9 combines with J gene TRBJ1-3; no reliable D call. Germline loops: CDR1 SEHNR, CDR2 FQNEAQ (reference sequence). The CDR3 spans 16 residues. Trimming removed 6 bases at V and 1 base at J, with 16 bases between. The CDR3 region has the DNA TGTGCCAGCAGACCCATAATCCGGGAATCTGGAAACACCATATATTTT. This translates into CASRPIIRESGNTIYF.

The rearrangement joins TRBV2 to TRBJ1-4; TRBD1 might be the D (5 bases). Deletions cut 3 bases from V and 7 bases from J, with 12 bases between. CDR1 is SNHLY and CDR2 is FYNNEI in the germline V gene. The CDR3 consists of 14 residues. For the CDR3, the DNA is TGTGCCAGCAGTGAGGGTTGGGGACCTGAAAAACTGTTTTTT. It specifies CASSEGWGPEKLFF.

The rearrangement joins TRBV29-1 to TRBJ1-5, with D tentatively TRBD1 (5 bases). CDR3 length equals 13 residues. The V gene lost 3 bases and the J gene lost 3 bases, with 9 bases spanning the gap. Per the germline V gene, CDR1 is SQVTM and CDR2 is ANQGSEA. The CDR3 DNA reads as TGCAGCGTTGACGGGGGTTACAATCAGCCCCAGCATTTT. Translating it yields CSVDGGYNQPQHF.

The chain recombines TRBV6-1 with TRBJ1-1; the D is unclear. The CDR3 spans 15 residues. Germline CDR1 and CDR2: MNHNS and SASEGT. The V gene lost 1 base and the J gene lost 1 base, with 10 bases spanning the gap. The CDR3 sequence is CASSEGFLGNTEAFF. DNA of the CDR3: TGTGCCAGCAGTGAAGGGTTTCTCGGGAACACTGAAGCTTTCTTT.

The chain carries TRBV18 and TRBJ1-2, with 8 bases matching TRBD1. Germline loops: CDR1 KGHSH, CDR2 LQKENI. V lost 6 bases to trimming and J lost 6 bases; unmatched junction nucleotides: 3. This CDR3 is 12 amino acids long. For the CDR3, the DNA is TGTGCCAGCTCGACAGGGGAACATGGCTACACCTTC. Translation gives CASSTGEHGYTF.

J is TRBJ1-1 and V is TRBV27; D is uncertain. Germline CDR1 and CDR2: MNHEY and SMNVEV (reference sequence). This CDR3 spans 16 amino acids. V was cut by 3 bases and J by 0 bases, with 14 bases left in between. CDR3 sequence: CASSFRPASMNTEAFF. The CDR3 bases are TGTGCCAGCAGTTTTAGGCCAGCTAGTATGAACACTGAAGCTTTCTTT.

The gene calls are TRBV27 and TRBJ1-1; D is uncertain. Germline CDR1 MNHEY, CDR2 SMNVEV (reference sequence). V was cut by 6 bases and J by 3 bases, with 26 bases left in between. The CDR3 length is 18 residues. The CDR3 loop reads CASSNYPPGSAIDTEAFF. The CDR3 DNA reads as TGTGCCAGCAGCAATTACCCCCCGGGCTCCGCGATTGACACTGAAGCTTTCTTT.

The V and J genes are TRBV4-1 and TRBJ1-5, with D possibly TRBD1 on 6 matching bases. The CDR3 is 16 residues long. The V end lost 0 bases, the J end lost 0 bases, and 9 bases lay between the germline ends. CDR1 and CDR2 (germline): MGHRA, YSYEKL. The DNA of the CDR3 is TGCGCCAGCAGCCAAGAAACAGGGAGTAGCAATCAGCCCCAGCATTTT. Protein: CASSQETGSSNQPQHF.

There are a few counts of this clone. The J gene is TRBJ2-1, the V gene TRBV30, with 10 nucleotides matching TRBD2. This CDR3 has 16 amino acids. The V and J ends lost 0 bases and 7 bases, in that order; junction bases with no gene match: 9. Germline CDR1 GTSNPN, CDR2 SVGIG (reference sequence). The CDR3: CAWSVLAGSTRNEQFF. CDR3 bases: TGTGCCTGGAGTGTACTAGCGGGGAGTACAAGGAATGAGCAGTTCTTC.

The chain links TRBV11-3 to TRBJ2-2; D gene uncertain. Trimming stripped 6 bases from V and 2 bases from J, with 7 bases between. The CDR3 length is 13 residues. Germline CDR1 SGHNT, CDR2 YENEEA. CDR3 loop: CASRPDNTGELFF. The CDR3 region has the DNA TGTGCCAGCAGACCCGACAACACCGGGGAGCTGTTTTTT.

The V and J genes are TRBV30 and TRBJ1-5; unclear D gene. V was cut by 1 base and J by 5 bases, with 9 bases left in between. Germline CDR1 GTSNPN, CDR2 SVGIG (reference sequence). The CDR3 is made up of 13 amino acids. CDR3 in amino acids: CAWSAPGDQPQHF. CDR3 bases: TGTGCCTGGAGTGCCCCTGGGGATCAGCCCCAGCATTTT. Complete variable domain (other parts from reference TRBV30 and TRBJ1-5): SQTIHQWPATLVQPVGSPLSLECTVEGTSNPNLYWYRQAAGRGLQLLFYSVGIGQISSEVPQNLSASRPQDRQFILSSKKLLLSDSGFYLCAWSAPGDQPQHFGDGTRLSIL.

The chain uses TRBV27 and TRBJ2-3, with 9 bases matching TRBD2. Germline CDR1 is MNHEY and CDR2 is SMNVEV (reference sequence). The CDR3 contains 15 residues. V lost 0 bases, J lost 3 bases, and 1 base stayed unmatched. This chain's CDR3 is CASSLSAGGTDTQYF. The CDR3 coding sequence is TGTGCCAGCAGTTTATCAGCGGGGGGAACAGATACGCAGTATTTT.

The chain links TRBV11-2 to TRBJ1-1; weak D call: TRBD1 (6 bases). V was trimmed by 0 bases and J by 0 bases, leaving 11 bases between them. The V gene's germline CDR1 is SGHAT and CDR2 FQNNGV. The CDR3 extends over 16 amino acids. This CDR3 is CASSLDITGLNTEAFF. The CDR3 DNA reads as TGTGCCAGCAGCTTAGATATCACAGGGTTGAACACTGAAGCTTTCTTT.

The chain links TRBV10-2 to TRBJ2-3, with 11 bases identical to TRBD2. V was clipped by 0 bases and J by 2 bases; unmatched bases: 4. The CDR3 is made up of 17 amino acids. In germline, CDR1 is WSHSY, CDR2 SAAADI. The CDR3 coding sequence is TGCGCCAGCAGTGAGTCAGGACTAGCGGGCCTCACAGATACGCAGTATTTT. Translating gives CASSESGLAGLTDTQYF.

The chain recombines TRBV27 with TRBJ1-1; TRBD1 aligns across 8 bases. Germline lookup yields CDR1 MNHEY and CDR2 SMNVEV (reference sequence). J gave up 3 bases and V 6 bases, and 9 bases lay outside the gene matches. The CDR3 contains 15 residues. The DNA of the CDR3 is TGTGCCAGCAGCCACCGCAGGGGGCAGGACACTGAAGCTTTCTTT. It yields the protein CASSHRRGQDTEAFF.

The J gene is TRBJ2-3, the V gene TRBV9, with 7 bases identical to TRBD2. Germline V gene lookup returns CDR1 SGDLS and CDR2 YYNGEE. CDR3 size: 15 residues. V lost 4 bases and J lost 0; bases outside the gene matches: 5. CDR3 bases: TGTGCCAGCAGCCTTTGGGGGGGAAGCACAGATACGCAGTATTTT. Its translation is CASSLWGGSTDTQYF.

The gene calls are TRBV30 and TRBJ2-3, with 8 bases aligning to TRBD1. Germline V gives CDR1 GTSNPN, CDR2 SVGIG (reference sequence). This CDR3 comprises 14 residues. V trimming: 5 bases; J trimming: 1 base; junction bases outside the gene matches: 5. The CDR3 DNA is TGTGCCTGGGATCCGGGACAGGGCACAGATACGCAGTATTTT. Protein sequence: CAWDPGQGTDTQYF.

This clone was counted only a few times. The chain has TRBV27 and TRBJ2-1; 8 nucleotides agree with TRBD1. Germline V CDR1 and CDR2: MNHEY, SMNVEV (reference sequence). J gave up 6 bases and V 1 base, and 5 bases lay outside the gene matches. The CDR3 is 15 amino acids. DNA for the CDR3: TGTGCCAGCAGTTTATGGTGGACAGGGCCCAATGAGCAGTTCTTC. Translated: CASSLWWTGPNEQFF.

The J gene is TRBJ1-1, the V gene TRBV7-8; D is uncertain. The CDR3 runs to 13 residues. Trimming took off 1 base at V and 2 bases at J, with 5 bases between the two ends. Germline V gene lookup returns CDR1 SGHVS and CDR2 FQNEAQ. CDR3 protein: CASSLGYNTEAFF. DNA of the CDR3: TGTGCCAGCAGCTTAGGGTACAACACTGAAGCTTTCTTT.

This sequence joins TRBV11-1 and TRBJ2-7; a possible D gene is TRBD1 (5 bases). From germline, CDR1 is SGHAT and CDR2 FQDESV (reference sequence). Trimming cost V 6 bases and J 4 bases, with 16 bases left between them. The CDR3 has 14 residues. CDR3 protein: CASRETYGAYEQYF. As DNA, the CDR3 is TGTGCCAGCAGGGAAACTTATGGGGCGTACGAGCAGTACTTC. Variable domain in full (rest from reference TRBV11-1 and TRBJ2-7): EAEVAQSPRYKITEKSQAVAFWCDPISGHATLYWYRQILGQGPELLVQFQDESVVDDSQLPKDRFSAERLKGVDSTLKIQPAELGDSAMYLCASRETYGAYEQYFGPGTRLTVT.

This clone showed up just a few times. The chain combines TRBV27 with TRBJ2-7; D gene unclear. Between the trimmed V and J ends, which lost 5 bases and 3 bases, there was a span of 14 bases. From germline, CDR1 is MNHEY and CDR2 SMNVEV (reference sequence). CDR3 size: 14 residues. CDR3 in amino acids: CASSPGLGGYEQYF. CDR3 bases: TGTGCCAGCAGTCCCGGTTTGGGCGGCTACGAGCAGTACTTC.

J is TRBJ2-7 and V is TRBV6-6, with D possibly called TRBD1 or TRBD2 (5 bases each). The CDR3 contains 16 residues. The germline CDR1 and CDR2 sequences are MNHNY and SVGAGI (reference sequence). With 0 bases removed from V and 4 bases from J, the gap between germline ends came to 16 bases. CDR3 DNA sequence: TGTGCCAGCAGTTACTCGGGGCAGGGAGATGCGTACGAGCAGTACTTC. Its translation is CASSYSGQGDAYEQYF.

This chain joins TRBV28 and TRBJ1-5; 7 bases are a match to TRBD1. Germline CDR1 reads MDHEN; CDR2 reads SYDVKM. There are 15 residues in the CDR3. V shed 4 bases, J shed 2 bases, and the junction held 5 bases outside the gene matches. Written as DNA, the CDR3 is TGTGCCAGCAGTTACCTTACAGGGGGCAATCAGCCCCAGCATTTT. It specifies CASSYLTGGNQPQHF.

The CDR3 bases are TGTGCCCTCCTTTCTGGGGGCGGTGAAAAACTGTTTTTT. This translates into CALLSGGGEKLFF. The V and J genes are TRBV7-9 and TRBJ1-4; tentative D call: TRBD1 (6 bases). V lost 11 bases and J lost 7, with 17 bases in between. Germline CDR1 reads SEHNR; CDR2 reads FQNEAQ (reference sequence). The CDR3 spans 13 residues.